These 5 T cell receptor beta chains were sequenced from one sample in a study of CD8 T cells in Susac syndrome. With random hexamers, reverse transcription was performed on about 0.45 to 1 ug of RNA. TCRdb reanalysed the immunoSEQ multiplex PCR reads using MiXCR and keeps one entry per CDR3 protein. This sample has over 150,000 distinct CDR3 sequences; around 94% occur once, and the top ten carry 0.099%. The specimen was CD4+ T cells from PBMCs. These receptors were obtained from a human donor with Susac syndrome.

This clonotype was observed a few times. The chain employs TRBV2 and TRBJ2-5; TRBD1 aligns across 7 bases. V shed 6 bases, J shed 2 bases, and the junction held 3 bases outside the gene matches. Looked up from germline, CDR1 is SNHLY and CDR2 is FYNNEI. The CDR3 sequence is 13 residues long. CDR3 nucleotide sequence: TGTGCCAGCAGACGGGACAGTCAAGAGACCCAGTACTTC. It encodes CASRRDSQETQYF.

J is TRBJ2-1 and V is TRBV4-3; possible D gene TRBD2, 5 bases. Trimming removed 1 base from V and 7 bases from J, with 8 bases in between. Germline CDR1 LGHNA, CDR2 YSLEER. The CDR3 spans 13 residues. In nucleotides, the CDR3 is TGCGCCAGCAGCCAAGGACCGGGAAATGAGCAGTTCTTC. Translation: CASSQGPGNEQFF.

The gene calls are TRBV30 and TRBJ1-1; 7 bases align to TRBD1. CDR1 is GTSNPN and CDR2 is SVGIG in the germline V gene (reference sequence). The CDR3 loop spans 15 amino acids. The trim removed 7 bases at V and 4 bases at J, leaving 15 bases unmatched. CDR3 coding DNA: TGTGCCTACCCCCCCGAGCGACAGGGCGCCACTGAAGCTTTCTTT. Translated, it gives CAYPPERQGATEAFF.

The chain couples TRBV30 to TRBJ1-1, with TRBD1 as a possible D gene (5 bases). V was pared by 4 bases and J by 0 bases, with 9 bases between. Germline-derived CDR1 and CDR2 are GTSNPN and SVGIG (reference sequence). The CDR3 covers 13 residues. CDR3 residues: CAWILQVNTEAFF. The CDR3 DNA follows: TGTGCCTGGATTCTACAGGTGAACACTGAAGCTTTCTTT. The variable domain in full, with the rest retrieved from reference TRBV30 and TRBJ1-1, is SQTIHQWPATLVQPVGSPLSLECTVEGTSNPNLYWYRQAAGRGLQLLFYSVGIGQISSEVPQNLSASRPQDRQFILSSKKLLLSDSGFYLCAWILQVNTEAFFGQGTRLTVV.

CDR3: CASSSPVLDYEQYF. The CDR3 region has the DNA TGTGCCAGCAGCAGTCCGGTTCTCGACTACGAGCAGTACTTC. V usage is TRBV2 and J usage is TRBJ2-7; D gene uncertain. The CDR3 loop spans 14 amino acids. V dropped 6 bases and J dropped 3 bases, with 15 bases sitting between them. CDR1 and CDR2 (germline): SNHLY, FYNNEI.